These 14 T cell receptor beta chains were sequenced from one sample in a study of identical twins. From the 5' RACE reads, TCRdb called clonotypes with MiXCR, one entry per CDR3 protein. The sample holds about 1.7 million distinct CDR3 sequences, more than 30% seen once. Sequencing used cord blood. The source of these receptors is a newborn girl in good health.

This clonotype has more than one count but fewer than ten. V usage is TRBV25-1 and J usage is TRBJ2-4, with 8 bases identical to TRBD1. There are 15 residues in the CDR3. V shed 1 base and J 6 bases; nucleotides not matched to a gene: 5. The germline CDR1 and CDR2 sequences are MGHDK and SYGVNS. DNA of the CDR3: TGTGCCAGCAGTGAATCTGGGCAGGGGGCAAACATTCAGTACTTC. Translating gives CASSESGQGANIQYF.

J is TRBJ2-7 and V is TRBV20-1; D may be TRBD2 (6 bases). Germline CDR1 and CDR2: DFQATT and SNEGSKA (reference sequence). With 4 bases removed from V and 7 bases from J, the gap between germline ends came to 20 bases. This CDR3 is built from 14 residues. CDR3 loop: CSAKISSGRNEQYF. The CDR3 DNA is TGCAGTGCTAAAATTAGTAGCGGTCGAAATGAGCAGTACTTC.

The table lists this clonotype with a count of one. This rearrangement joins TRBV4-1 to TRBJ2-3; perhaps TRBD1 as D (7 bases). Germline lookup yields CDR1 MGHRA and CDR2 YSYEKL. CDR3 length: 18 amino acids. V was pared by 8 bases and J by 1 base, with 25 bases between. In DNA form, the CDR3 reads TGCGCCAGCGGACTTTCTAACAGGGGAAGGGAGGGCACAGATACGCAGTATTTT. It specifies CASGLSNRGREGTDTQYF.

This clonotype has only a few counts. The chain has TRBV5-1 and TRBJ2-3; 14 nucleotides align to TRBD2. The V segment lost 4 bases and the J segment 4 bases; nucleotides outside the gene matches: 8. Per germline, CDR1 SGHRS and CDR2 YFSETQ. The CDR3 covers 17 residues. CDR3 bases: TGCGCCAGCAGCAACTCCCGACTAGCGGGGGGGCCAGATACGCAGTATTTT. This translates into CASSNSRLAGGPDTQYF. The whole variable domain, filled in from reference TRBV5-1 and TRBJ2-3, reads KAGVTQTPRYLIKTRGQQVTLSCSPISGHRSVSWYQQTPGQGLQFLFEYFSETQRNKGNFPGRFSGRQFSNSRSEMNVSTLELGDSALYLCASSNSRLAGGPDTQYFGPGTRLTVL.

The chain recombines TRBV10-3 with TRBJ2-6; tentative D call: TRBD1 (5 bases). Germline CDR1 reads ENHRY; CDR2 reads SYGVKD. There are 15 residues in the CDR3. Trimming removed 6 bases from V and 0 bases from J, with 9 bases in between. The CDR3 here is CAISPDSSGANVLTF. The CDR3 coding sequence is TGTGCCATCAGCCCCGACAGCTCTGGGGCCAACGTCCTGACTTTC.

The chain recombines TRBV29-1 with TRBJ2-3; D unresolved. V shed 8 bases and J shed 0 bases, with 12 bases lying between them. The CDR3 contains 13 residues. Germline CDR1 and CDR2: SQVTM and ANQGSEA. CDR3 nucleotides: TGCAGCTCAACAGCCACTAGCACAGATACGCAGTATTTT. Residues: CSSTATSTDTQYF.

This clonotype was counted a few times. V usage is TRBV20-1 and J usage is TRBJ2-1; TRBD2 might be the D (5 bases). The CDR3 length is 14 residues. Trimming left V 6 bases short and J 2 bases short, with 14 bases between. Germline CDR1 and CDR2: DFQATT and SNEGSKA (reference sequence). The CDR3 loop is CSANGLPAYNEQFF. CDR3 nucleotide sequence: TGCAGTGCCAACGGACTCCCCGCCTACAATGAGCAGTTCTTC.

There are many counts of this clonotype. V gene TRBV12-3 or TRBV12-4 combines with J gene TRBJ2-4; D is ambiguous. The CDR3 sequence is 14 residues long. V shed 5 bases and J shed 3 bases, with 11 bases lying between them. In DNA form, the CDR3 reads TGTGCCAGCAGTCCTGCCTGGCACAAAAACATTCAGTACTTC. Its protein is CASSPAWHKNIQYF.

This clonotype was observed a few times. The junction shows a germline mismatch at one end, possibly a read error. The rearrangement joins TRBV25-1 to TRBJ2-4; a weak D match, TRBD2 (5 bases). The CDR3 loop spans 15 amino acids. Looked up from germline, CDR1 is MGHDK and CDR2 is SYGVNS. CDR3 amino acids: CASSEWSLAQNIQYF. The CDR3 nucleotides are TGTGCCAGCAGTGAATGGAGTCTAGCCCAAAACATTCAGTACTTC.

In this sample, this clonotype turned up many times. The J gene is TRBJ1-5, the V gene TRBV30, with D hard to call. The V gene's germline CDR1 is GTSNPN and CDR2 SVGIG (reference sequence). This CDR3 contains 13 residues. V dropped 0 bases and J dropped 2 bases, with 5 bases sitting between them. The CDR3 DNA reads TGTGCCTGGAGTGTAAGGGGCAATCAGCCCCAGCATTTT. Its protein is CAWSVRGNQPQHF.

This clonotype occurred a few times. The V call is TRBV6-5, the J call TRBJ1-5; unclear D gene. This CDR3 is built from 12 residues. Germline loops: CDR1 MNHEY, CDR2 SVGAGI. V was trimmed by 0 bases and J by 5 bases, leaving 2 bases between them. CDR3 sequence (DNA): TGTGCCAGCAGTTACTCCTATCAGCCCCAGCATTTT. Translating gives CASSYSYQPQHF.

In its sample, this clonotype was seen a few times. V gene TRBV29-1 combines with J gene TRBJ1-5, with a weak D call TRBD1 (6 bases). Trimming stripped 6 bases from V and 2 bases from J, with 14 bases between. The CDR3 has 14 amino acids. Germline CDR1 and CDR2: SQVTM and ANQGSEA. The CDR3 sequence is CSVLGGGGNQPQHF. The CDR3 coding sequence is TGCAGCGTCCTCGGGGGGGGCGGCAATCAGCCCCAGCATTTT.

CDR3 loop: CASSLEATNNEQFF. DNA of the CDR3: TGCGCCAGCAGCTTGGAGGCTACAAACAATGAGCAGTTCTTC. V is TRBV5-1 and J is TRBJ2-1; D ambiguous. The CDR3 is made up of 14 amino acids. Germline V gives CDR1 SGHRS, CDR2 YFSETQ. Trimming took off 0 bases at V and 5 bases at J, with 9 bases between the two ends.

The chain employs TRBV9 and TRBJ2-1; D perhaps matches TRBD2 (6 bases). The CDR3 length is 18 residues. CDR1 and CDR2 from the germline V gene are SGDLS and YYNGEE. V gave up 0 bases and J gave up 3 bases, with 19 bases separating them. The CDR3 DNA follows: TGTGCCAGCAGCGTAGGGGCTAGCGAAGAAATGAGCTACAATGAGCAGTTCTTC. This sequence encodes CASSVGASEEMSYNEQFF.